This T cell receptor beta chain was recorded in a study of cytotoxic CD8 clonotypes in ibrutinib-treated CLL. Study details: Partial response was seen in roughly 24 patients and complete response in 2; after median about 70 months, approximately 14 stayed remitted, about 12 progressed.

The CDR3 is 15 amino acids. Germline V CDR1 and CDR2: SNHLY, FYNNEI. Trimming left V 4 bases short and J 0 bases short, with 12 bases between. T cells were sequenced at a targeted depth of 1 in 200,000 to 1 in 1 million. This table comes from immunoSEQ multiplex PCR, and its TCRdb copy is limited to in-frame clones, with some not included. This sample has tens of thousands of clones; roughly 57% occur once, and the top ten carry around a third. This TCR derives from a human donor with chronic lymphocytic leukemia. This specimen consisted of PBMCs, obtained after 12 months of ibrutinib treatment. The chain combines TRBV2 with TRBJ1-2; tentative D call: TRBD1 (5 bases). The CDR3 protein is CASSVVRETNYGYTF. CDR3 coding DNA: TGTGCCAGCAGTGTTGTCAGGGAAACTAACTATGGCTACACCTTC.